This T cell receptor beta chain was identified during a study of cytomegalovirus exposure and HLA in healthy donors. Regarding the study as a whole: Most sequenced TCRs were rare (though some public TCRs occurred in many donors). Overall, under 200 TCR beta chains were annotated as cytomegalovirus-associated.

V lost 2 bases and J lost 4, with 11 bases in between. This CDR3 is built from 14 residues. In germline, CDR1 is MDHEN, CDR2 SYDVKM. Details on this clone: The antigen is undetermined. This sample also contains other DNA sequences that code for the same CDR3.

PCR was performed using 60 Vbeta and 13 Jbeta primers. Clones were read by immunoSEQ multiplex PCR, and TCRdb kept only the in-frame ones, dropping some. Among 130,000 to 150,000 clones listed, 70% to 90% were seen once. V and J are TRBV28 and TRBJ1-2, with D maybe TRBD1 (6 bases). This receptor was identified in a woman aged 35 to 49 in good health and CMV-seropositive. Sequenced: PBMCs. CDR3 nucleotide sequence: TGTGCCAGCAGTTTAGGTGGACAGTTCTATGGCTACACCTTC. Its translation is CASSLGGQFYGYTF.